These 5 T cell receptor beta chains originate from one sample sequenced in a study of molecular identifiers for immune sequencing clone quantification (dated by TCRdb to 2016 to 2018). Libraries were prepared through PCR. The sequencer listed for this sample is Illumina HiSeq 4000. TCRdb ran its own pipeline on the public reads, namely fastp trimming at Q25 and MiXCR clone calling, and kept in-frame beta chains. Identical CDR3 protein sequences are pooled into one entry, listed with their most common genes and DNA. The sample table records about 54,000 distinct CDR3 sequences; 20% to 25% of these occur just once. Of the sample, 1.9% falls within the top ten clones. Source material: naive CD8+ T cells from blood, with Jurkat cell RNA spiked in. According to the study, the label for this sample's cell subset or site signals: FACS-sorted CD8+CD4-CCR7+CD45RA+ naive T cells. The receptors originated from a human donor in good health. Some libraries in this study had Jurkat cell RNA spiked in.

Ten or more counts support this clonotype. The chain uses TRBV2 and TRBJ1-2, with 7 bases matching TRBD1. V was pared by 9 bases and J by 4 bases, with 11 bases of the junction left unmatched. There are 14 residues in the CDR3. Germline CDR1 SNHLY, CDR2 FYNNEI. This CDR3 reads CARTGQSTLYGYTF. For the CDR3, the DNA is TGTGCCAGAACGGGACAGTCGACCCTCTATGGCTACACCTTC.

A single count supports this clonotype. This may arise from a read error, as a much more abundant clone is one base away. This sequence joins TRBV7-9 and TRBJ2-7; 10 nucleotides line up with TRBD1. The CDR3 contains 14 residues. Germline CDR1 is SEHNR and CDR2 is FQNEAQ (reference sequence). Germline trimming cut 8 bases from V and 6 bases from J; bases unmatched to any gene: 10. This chain's CDR3 is CASGGPGQGFEQYF. In DNA form, the CDR3 reads TGTGCCAGCGGCGGTCCGGGACAGGGGTTCGAGCAGTACTTC.

This clonotype has a count of ten or more. This chain links TRBV7-2 with TRBJ2-3; 7 bases map to TRBD2. Per the germline V gene, CDR1 is SGHTA and CDR2 is FQGNSA. The CDR3 is 15 amino acids. The V and J ends lost 1 base and 2 bases, in that order; junction bases with no gene match: 3. This CDR3 reads CASSLGGTTTDTQYF. The DNA for the CDR3 is TGTGCCAGCAGCTTAGGTGGGACTACCACAGATACGCAGTATTTT.

The table lists this clonotype with many counts. The chain employs TRBV14 and TRBJ1-2; TRBD1 aligns across 7 bases. There are 15 residues in the CDR3. Trimming took 1 base from V and 5 from J; bases not matched to a gene: 7. Germline V gene sequence: CDR1 SGHDN, CDR2 FVKESK. The CDR3 region has the DNA TGTGCCAGCAGCCAAGCACCGGGACAGAGTTATGGCTACACCTTC. Its translation is CASSQAPGQSYGYTF.

This clonotype was seen repeatedly, ten times or more. The V call is TRBV4-3, the J call TRBJ2-3; 14 bases are shared with TRBD2. Trimming removed 1 base from V and 6 bases from J; junction bases left unmatched: 6. Germline V gene lookup returns CDR1 LGHNA and CDR2 YSLEER. This CDR3 region has 17 residues. CDR3 sequence: CASSQGGTSGGEDTQYF. Here the CDR3 DNA reads TGCGCCAGCAGCCAAGGCGGGACTAGCGGGGGTGAGGATACGCAGTATTTT.